This T cell receptor (beta chain) came from a study of breast tumors, draining lymph nodes, adjacent tissues (dated by TCRdb to the mid-2010s). With respect to the entire study: In breast cancer patients, the study compared the TCR beta repertoires of tumor, adjacent nontumor tissue and axillary lymph nodes. In human breast cancer, the study set out to evaluate how tumor, surrounding tissue and draining lymph node repertoires relate to one another and whether T cells may move between these sites.

Broad study findings and their caveats: T-cell repertoire diversity in tumors was found to be lower than in lymph nodes but higher than in nontumor tissue, and preferential V and J gene usage was observed. A scenario in which most tumor T cells derive from the lymph node and then expand within tumor tissue was judged to be consistent with the data. The conclusion that tumor T cells originate in lymph nodes was framed as consistent with a hypothesis rather than directly demonstrated. In luminal-like breast cancer, tumor and nontumor tissue repertoires resembled each other significantly more than in basal-like breast cancer.

About this clonotype: Which antigen it targets is not known. One base away there is no much larger clone; base qualities are not given.

CDR1 and CDR2 were assigned from the germline V gene as SGHVS and FNYEAQ. Clipping removes 4 bases from V and 10 bases from J, with 7 as the unmatched junction base count. From the cysteine up to the phenylalanine, the CDR3 has a length of 15 residues. The kept DNA is CDR3 alone, 45 bases in frame from the first base. Reads for this sample came from an Illumina HiSeq 2000. TCR beta chain libraries were generated through multiplex PCR amplification. High-throughput sequencing was used to analyze the amplified TCR beta chain products. TCRdb reanalyzed the raw reads on its own, using fastp at Q25 for trimming and MiXCR for clone calling, and kept in-frame beta chains. Entries are consolidated by CDR3 protein sequence, retaining the most common genes and DNA. This sample gives around 130,000 distinct CDR3 sequences in total; around a third of them show up just once. The ten top clones hold 2.3% of the sample.

The lymph node samples were taken from the axillary draining lymph nodes of breast cancer patients. The TCR was taken from a female donor with breast cancer. Some clones in this sample may be carry-over from other donors' samples. Sequencing input: axillary lymph node tissue. Recombination joined TRBV7-6 with TRBJ1-6, with 10 junctional bases fitting TRBD1. This receptor carries the CDR3 CASSYGTGDLSPLHF. The DNA sequence is TGTGCCAGCAGCTATGGGACAGGGGATTTATCACCCCTCCACTTT.